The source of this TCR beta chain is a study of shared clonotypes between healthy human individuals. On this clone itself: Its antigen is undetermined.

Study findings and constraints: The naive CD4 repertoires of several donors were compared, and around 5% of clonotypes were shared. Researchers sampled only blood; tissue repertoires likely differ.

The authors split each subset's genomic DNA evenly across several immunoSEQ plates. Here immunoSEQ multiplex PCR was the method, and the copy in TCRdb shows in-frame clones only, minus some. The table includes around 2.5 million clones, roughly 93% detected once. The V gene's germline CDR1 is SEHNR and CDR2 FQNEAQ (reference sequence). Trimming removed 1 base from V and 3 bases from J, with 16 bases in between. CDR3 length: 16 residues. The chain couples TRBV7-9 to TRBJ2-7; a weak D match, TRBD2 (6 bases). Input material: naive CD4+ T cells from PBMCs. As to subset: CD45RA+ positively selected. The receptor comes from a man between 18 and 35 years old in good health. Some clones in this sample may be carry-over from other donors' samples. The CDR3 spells CASSLGRDWSFYEQYF. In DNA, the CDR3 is TGTGCCAGCAGCTTAGGTCGGGACTGGTCCTTCTACGAGCAGTACTTC.